This TCR beta chain was captured by sequencing in a study of preoperative IRX-2 immunotherapy in early breast cancer. This CDR3 region has 14 residues. Trimming removed 8 bases at V and 1 base at J, with 14 bases between. Germline CDR1 LNHDA, CDR2 SQIVND (reference sequence). Clones were read by immunoSEQ multiplex PCR, and TCRdb kept only the in-frame ones, dropping some. Of roughly 43,000 clones in the sample, roughly 95% were seen once. Treatment given: preoperative locoregional IRX-2 cytokine immunotherapy. Samples came from a phase Ib trial of preoperative locoregional IRX-2 cytokine immunotherapy.

Sequenced material: tumor tissue, taken after IRX-2 immunotherapy. The gene calls are TRBV19 and TRBJ1-1; weak D call: TRBD1 (6 bases). This receptor was obtained from a human donor with breast cancer. The CDR3 region is CASGGGLGNTEAFF. The CDR3, as DNA: TGTGCCAGTGGCGGGGGGCTTGGGAACACTGAAGCTTTCTTT.